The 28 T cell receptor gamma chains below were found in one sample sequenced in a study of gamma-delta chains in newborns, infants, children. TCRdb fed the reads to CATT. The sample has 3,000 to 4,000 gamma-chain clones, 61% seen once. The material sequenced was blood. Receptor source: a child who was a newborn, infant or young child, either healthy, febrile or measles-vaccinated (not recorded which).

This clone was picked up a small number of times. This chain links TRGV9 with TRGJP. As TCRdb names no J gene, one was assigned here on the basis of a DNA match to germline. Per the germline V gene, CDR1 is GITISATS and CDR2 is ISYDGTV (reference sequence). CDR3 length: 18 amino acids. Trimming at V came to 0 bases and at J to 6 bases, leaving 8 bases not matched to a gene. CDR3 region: CALWEVNGGELGKKIKVF. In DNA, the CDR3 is TGTGCCTTGTGGGAGGTGAATGGTGGAGAGTTGGGCAAAAAAATCAAGGTATTT.

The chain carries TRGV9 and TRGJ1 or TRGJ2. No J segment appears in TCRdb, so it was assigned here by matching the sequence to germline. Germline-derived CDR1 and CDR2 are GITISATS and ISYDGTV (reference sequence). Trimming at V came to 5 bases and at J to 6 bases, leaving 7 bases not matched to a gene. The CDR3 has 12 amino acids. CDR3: CALWGVSYKKLF. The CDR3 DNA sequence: TGTGCCTTGTGGGGAGTGAGTTATAAGAAACTCTTT.

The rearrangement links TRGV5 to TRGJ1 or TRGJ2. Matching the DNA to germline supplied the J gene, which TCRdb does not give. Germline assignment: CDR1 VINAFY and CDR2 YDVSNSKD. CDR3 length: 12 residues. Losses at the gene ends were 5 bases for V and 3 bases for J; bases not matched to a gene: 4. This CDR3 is CATWGVYYKKLF. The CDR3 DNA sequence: TGTGCCACCTGGGGGGTTTATTATAAGAAACTCTTT.

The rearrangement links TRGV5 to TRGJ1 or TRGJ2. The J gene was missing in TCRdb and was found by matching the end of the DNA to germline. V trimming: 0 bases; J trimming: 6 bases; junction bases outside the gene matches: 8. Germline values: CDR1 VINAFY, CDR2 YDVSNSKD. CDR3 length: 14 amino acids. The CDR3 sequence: CATWDRPDSYKKLF. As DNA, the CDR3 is TGTGCCACCTGGGACAGGCCAGATAGTTATAAGAAACTCTTT.

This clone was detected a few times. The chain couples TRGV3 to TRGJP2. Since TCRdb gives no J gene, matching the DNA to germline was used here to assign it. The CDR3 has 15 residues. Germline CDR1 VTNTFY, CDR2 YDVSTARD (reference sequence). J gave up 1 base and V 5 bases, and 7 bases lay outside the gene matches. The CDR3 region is CATWGGFSSDWIKTF. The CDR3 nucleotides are TGTGCCACCTGGGGGGGATTTAGTAGTGATTGGATCAAGACGTTT.

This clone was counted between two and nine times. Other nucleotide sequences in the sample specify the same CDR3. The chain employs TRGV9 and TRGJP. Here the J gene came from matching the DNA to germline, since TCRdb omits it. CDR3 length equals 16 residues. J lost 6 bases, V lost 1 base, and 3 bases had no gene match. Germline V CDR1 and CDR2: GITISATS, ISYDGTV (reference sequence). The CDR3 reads CALWEVGELGKKIKVF. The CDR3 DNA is TGTGCCTTGTGGGAGGTCGGAGAGTTGGGCAAAAAAATCAAGGTATTT.

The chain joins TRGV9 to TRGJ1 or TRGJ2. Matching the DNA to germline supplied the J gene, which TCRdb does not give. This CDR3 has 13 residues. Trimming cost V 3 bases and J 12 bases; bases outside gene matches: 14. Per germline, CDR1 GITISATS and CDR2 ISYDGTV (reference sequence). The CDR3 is CALWEIIHPGKLF. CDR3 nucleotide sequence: TGTGCCTTGTGGGAGATCATACACCCTGGGAAACTCTTT.

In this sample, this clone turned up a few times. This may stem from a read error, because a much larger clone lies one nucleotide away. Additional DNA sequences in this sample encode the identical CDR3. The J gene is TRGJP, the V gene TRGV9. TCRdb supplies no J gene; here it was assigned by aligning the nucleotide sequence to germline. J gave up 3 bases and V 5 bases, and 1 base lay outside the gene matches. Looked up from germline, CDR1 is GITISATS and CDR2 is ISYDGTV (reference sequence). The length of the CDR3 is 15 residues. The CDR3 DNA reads TGTGCCTTGTGGGCGCAAGAGTTGGGCAAAAAAATCAAGGTATTT. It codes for CALWAQELGKKIKVF.

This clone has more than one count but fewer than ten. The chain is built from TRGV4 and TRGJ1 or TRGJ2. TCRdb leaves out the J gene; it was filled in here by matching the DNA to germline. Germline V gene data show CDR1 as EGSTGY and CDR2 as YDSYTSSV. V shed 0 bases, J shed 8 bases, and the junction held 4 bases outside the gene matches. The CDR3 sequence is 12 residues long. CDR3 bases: TGTGCCACCTGGGATGGGCCCGATAAGAAACTCTTT. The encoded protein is CATWDGPDKKLF.

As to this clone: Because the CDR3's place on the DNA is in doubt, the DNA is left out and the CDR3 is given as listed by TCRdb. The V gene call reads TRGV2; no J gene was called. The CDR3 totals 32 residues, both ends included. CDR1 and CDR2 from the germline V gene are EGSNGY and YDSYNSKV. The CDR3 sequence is CATWDGPGLIRNSLAVEQHLLSQVSIGRIQHF.

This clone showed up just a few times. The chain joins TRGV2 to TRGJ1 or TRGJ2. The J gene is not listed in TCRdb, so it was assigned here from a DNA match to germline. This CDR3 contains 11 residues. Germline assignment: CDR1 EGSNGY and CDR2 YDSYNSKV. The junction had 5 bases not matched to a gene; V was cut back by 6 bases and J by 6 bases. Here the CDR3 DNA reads TGTGCCACCTGGAGGCTTTATAAGAAACTCTTT. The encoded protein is CATWRLYKKLF.

The CDR3 region is CATWGKKLF. The CDR3 coding sequence is TGTGCCACCTGGGGTAAGAAACTCTTT. This chain connects TRGV8 to TRGJ1 or TRGJ2. TCRdb does not report a J gene; here it was assigned by matching the DNA to germline references. The CDR3 loop spans 9 amino acids. The germline gives CDR1 VENAVY, CDR2 YDSYNSRV. The J segment lost 9 bases and the V segment lost 5 bases, leaving 1 base of the junction unmatched.

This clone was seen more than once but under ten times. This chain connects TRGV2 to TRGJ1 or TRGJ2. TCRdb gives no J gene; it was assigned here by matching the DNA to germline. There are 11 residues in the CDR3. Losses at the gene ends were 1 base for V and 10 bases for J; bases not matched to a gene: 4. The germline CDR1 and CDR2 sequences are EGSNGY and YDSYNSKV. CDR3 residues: CATWDGGKKLF. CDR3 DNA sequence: TGTGCCACCTGGGACGGCGGGAAGAAACTCTTT.

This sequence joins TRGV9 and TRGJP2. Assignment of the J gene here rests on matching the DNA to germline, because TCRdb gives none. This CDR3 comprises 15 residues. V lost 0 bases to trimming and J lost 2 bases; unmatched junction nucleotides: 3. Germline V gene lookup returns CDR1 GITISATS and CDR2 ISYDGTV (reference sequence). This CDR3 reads CALWEVESSDWIKTF. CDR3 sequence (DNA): TGTGCCTTGTGGGAGGTGGAGAGTAGTGATTGGATCAAGACGTTT.

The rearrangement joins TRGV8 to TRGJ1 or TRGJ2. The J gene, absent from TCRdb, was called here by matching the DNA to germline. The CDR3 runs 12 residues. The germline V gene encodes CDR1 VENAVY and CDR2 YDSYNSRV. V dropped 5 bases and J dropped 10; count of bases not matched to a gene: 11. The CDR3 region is CATWAPGGKKLF. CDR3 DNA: TGTGCCACCTGGGCCCCCGGGGGGAAGAAACTCTTT.

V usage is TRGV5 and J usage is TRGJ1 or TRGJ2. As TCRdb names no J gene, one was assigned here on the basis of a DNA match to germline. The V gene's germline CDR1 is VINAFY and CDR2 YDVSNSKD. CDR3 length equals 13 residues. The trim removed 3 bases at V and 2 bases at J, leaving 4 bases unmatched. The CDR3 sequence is CATWDGYYYKKLF. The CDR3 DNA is TGTGCCACCTGGGACGGATATTATTATAAGAAACTCTTT.

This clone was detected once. DNA for the CDR3: TGTGCCACCTGGGACAGATATTATAAGAAACTCTTT. It codes for CATWDRYYKKLF. The chain has TRGV5 and TRGJ1 or TRGJ2. TCRdb does not report a J gene; here it was assigned by matching the DNA to germline references. CDR3 length: 12 amino acids. J lost 4 bases, V lost 1 base, and 1 base had no gene match. Germline V lookup: CDR1 VINAFY, CDR2 YDVSNSKD.

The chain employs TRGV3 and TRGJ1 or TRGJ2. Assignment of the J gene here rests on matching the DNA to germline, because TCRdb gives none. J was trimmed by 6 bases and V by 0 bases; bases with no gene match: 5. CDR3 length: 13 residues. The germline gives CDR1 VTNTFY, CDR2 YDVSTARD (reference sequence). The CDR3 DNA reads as TGTGCCACCTGGGACAGGCCCGGTTATAAGAAACTCTTT. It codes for CATWDRPGYKKLF.

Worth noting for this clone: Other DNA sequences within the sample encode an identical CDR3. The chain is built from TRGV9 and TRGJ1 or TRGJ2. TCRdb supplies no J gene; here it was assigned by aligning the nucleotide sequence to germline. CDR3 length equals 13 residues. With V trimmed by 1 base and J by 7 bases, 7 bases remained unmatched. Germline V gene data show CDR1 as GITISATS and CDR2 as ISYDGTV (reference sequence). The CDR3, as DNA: TGTGCCTTGTGGGAGGTAAGACGATATAAGAAACTCTTT. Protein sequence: CALWEVRRYKKLF.

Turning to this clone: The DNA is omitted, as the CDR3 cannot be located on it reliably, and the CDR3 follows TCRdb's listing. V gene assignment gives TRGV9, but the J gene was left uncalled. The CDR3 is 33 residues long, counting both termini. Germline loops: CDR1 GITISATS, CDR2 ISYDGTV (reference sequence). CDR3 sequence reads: CALWEVGDYIIRNSLAVEQHLLSQVSIGRIQHF.

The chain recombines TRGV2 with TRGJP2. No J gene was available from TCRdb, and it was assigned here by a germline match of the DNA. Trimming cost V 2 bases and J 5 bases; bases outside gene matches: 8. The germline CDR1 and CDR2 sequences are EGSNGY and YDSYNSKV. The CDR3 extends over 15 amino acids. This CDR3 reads CATWDVGASDWIKTF. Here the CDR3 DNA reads TGTGCCACCTGGGACGTCGGCGCGAGTGATTGGATCAAGACGTTT.

Written as DNA, the CDR3 is TGTGCCTCCCAAGAGTTGGGCAAAAAAATCAAGGTATTT. It specifies CASQELGKKIKVF. The V gene is TRGV9, the J gene TRGJP. Since TCRdb gives no J gene, matching the DNA to germline was used here to assign it. The length of the CDR3 is 13 residues. The ends lost 11 bases at V and 4 bases at J; junction bases unmatched: 2. Germline CDR1 is GITISATS and CDR2 is ISYDGTV (reference sequence).

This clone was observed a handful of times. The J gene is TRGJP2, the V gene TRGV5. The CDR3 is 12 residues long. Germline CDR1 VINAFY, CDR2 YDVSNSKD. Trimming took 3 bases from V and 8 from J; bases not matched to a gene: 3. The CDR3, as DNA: TGTGCCACCTGGGACGGGGATTGGATCAAGACGTTT. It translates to CATWDGDWIKTF.

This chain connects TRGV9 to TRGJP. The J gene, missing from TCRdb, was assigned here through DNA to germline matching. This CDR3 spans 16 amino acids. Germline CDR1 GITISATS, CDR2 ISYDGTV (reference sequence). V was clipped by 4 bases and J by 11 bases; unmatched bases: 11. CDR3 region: CALWDPRSVGKKIKVF. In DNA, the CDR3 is TGTGCCTTGTGGGATCCCAGGTCGGTGGGCAAAAAAATCAAGGTATTT.

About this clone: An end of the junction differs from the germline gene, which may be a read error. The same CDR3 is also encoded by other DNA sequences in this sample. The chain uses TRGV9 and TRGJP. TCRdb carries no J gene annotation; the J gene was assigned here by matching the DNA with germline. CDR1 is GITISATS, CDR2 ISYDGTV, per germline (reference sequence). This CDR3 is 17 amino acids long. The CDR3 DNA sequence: TGTGCCTTATGGGAGGGGATACAAGAGTTGGGCAAAAAAATCAAGGTATTT. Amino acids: CALWEGIQELGKKIKVF.

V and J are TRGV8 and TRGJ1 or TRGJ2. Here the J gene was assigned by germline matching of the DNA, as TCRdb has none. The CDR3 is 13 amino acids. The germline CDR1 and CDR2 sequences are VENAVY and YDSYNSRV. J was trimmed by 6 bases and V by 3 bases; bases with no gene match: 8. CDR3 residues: CATWDGWFYKKLF. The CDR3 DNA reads TGTGCCACCTGGGATGGTTGGTTTTATAAGAAACTCTTT.

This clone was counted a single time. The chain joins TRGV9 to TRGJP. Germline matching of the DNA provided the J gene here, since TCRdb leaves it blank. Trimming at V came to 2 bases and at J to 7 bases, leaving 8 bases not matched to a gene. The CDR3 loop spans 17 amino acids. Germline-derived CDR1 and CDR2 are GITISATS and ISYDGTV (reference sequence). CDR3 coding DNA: TGTGCCTTGTGGGAGGCCCAGGGGGAGTTGGGCAAAAAAATCAAGGTATTT. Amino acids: CALWEAQGELGKKIKVF.

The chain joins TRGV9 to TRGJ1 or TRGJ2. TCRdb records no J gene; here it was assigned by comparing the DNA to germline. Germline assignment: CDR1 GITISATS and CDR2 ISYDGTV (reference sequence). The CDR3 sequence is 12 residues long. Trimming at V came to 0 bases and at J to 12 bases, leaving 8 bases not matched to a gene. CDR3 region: CALWEVRRRKLF. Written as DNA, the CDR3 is TGTGCCTTGTGGGAGGTGCGGCGAAGGAAACTCTTT.